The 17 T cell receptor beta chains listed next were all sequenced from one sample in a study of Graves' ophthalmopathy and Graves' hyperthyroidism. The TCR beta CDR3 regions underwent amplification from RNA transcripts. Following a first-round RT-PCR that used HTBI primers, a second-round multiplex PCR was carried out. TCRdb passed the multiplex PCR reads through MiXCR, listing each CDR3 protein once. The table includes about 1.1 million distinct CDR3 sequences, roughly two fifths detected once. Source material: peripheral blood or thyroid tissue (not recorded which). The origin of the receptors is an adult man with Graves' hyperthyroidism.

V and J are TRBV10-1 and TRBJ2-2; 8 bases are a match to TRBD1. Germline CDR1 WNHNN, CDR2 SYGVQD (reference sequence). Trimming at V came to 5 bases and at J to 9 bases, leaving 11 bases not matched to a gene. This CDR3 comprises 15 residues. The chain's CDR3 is CASSTGTGGTRELFF. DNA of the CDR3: TGCGCCAGCAGTACCGGGACAGGTGGGACCAGGGAGCTGTTTTTT.

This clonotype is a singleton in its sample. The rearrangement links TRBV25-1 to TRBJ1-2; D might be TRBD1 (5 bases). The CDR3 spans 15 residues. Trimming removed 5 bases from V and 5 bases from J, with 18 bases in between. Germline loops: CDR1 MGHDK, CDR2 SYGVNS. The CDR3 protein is CASSYSGTPGYGYTF. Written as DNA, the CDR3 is TGTGCCAGCAGTTACTCTGGGACGCCTGGGTATGGCTACACCTTC.

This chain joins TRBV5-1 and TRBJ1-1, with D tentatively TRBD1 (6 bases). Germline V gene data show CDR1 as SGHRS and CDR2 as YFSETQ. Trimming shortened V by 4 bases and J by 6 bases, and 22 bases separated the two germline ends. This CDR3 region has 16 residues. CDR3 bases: TGCGCCAGCAGCCACAGGGTTATTCTTATTATGTCTGAAGCTTTCTTT. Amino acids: CASSHRVILIMSEAFF. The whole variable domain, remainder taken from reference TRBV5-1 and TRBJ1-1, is KAGVTQTPRYLIKTRGQQVTLSCSPISGHRSVSWYQQTPGQGLQFLFEYFSETQRNKGNFPGRFSGRQFSNSRSEMNVSTLELGDSALYLCASSHRVILIMSEAFFGQGTRLTVV.

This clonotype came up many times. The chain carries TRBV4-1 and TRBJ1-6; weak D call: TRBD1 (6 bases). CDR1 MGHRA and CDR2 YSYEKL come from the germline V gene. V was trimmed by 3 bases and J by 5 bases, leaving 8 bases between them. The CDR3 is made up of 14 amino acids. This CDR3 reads CASSQGANNSPLHF. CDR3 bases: TGCGCCAGCAGCCAGGGGGCGAATAATTCACCCCTCCACTTT.

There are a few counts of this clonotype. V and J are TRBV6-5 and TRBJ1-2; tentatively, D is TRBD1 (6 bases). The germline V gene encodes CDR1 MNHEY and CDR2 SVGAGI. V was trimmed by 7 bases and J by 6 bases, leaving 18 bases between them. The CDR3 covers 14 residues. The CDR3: CASTTSGQPDGYTF. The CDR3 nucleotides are TGTGCCAGCACAACTTCCGGACAGCCCGATGGCTACACCTTC.

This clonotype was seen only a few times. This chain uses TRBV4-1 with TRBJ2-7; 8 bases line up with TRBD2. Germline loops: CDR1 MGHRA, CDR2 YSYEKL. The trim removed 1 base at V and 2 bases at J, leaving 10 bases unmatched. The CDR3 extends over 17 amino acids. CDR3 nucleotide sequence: TGCGCCAGCAGCCAAGTTTCTAGCGGGCGCTTAACCTACGAGCAGTACTTC. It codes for CASSQVSSGRLTYEQYF.

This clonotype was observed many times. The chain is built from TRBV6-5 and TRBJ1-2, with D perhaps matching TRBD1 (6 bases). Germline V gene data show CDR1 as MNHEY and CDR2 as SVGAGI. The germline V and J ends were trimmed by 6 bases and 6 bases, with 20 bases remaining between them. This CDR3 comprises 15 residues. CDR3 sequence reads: CASRVDGTPTDGYTF. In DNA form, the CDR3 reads TGTGCCAGCAGAGTAGATGGGACACCAACGGATGGCTACACCTTC.

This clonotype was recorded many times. CDR3 amino acids: CASSLRLGAGELFF. CDR3 DNA: TGTGCCAGCAGCTTAAGACTAGGGGCCGGGGAGCTGTTTTTT. The chain links TRBV7-3 to TRBJ2-2; D is perhaps TRBD2 (6 bases). The V gene lost 1 base and the J gene lost 6 bases, with 9 bases spanning the gap. Germline values: CDR1 SGHTA, CDR2 FQGTGA. CDR3 length equals 14 residues.

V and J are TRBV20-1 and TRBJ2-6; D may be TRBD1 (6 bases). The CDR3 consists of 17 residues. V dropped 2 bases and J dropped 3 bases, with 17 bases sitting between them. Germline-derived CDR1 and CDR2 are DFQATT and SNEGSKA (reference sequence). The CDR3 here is CSARPTGFNYGANVLTF. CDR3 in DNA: TGCAGTGCTAGACCGACAGGCTTTAACTATGGGGCCAACGTCCTGACTTTC.

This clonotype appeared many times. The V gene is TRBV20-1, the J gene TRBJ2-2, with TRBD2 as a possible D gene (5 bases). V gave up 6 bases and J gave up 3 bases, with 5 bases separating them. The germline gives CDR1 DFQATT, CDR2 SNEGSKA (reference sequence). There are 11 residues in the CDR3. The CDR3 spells CSAGDTGELFF. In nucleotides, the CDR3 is TGCAGTGCCGGGGACACCGGGGAGCTGTTTTTT.

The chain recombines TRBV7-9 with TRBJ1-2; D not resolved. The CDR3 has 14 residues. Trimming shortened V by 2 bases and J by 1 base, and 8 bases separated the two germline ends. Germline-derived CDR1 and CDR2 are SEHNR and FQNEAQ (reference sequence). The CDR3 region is CASSLPTLNYGYTF. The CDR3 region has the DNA TGTGCCAGCAGCTTACCCACCCTTAACTATGGCTACACCTTC.

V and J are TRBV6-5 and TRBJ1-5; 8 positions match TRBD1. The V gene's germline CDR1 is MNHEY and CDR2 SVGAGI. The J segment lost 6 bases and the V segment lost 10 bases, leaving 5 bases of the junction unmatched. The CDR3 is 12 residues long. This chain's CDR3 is CATRTGSQPQHF. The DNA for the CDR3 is TGTGCCACCCGGACAGGGTCTCAGCCCCAGCATTTT.

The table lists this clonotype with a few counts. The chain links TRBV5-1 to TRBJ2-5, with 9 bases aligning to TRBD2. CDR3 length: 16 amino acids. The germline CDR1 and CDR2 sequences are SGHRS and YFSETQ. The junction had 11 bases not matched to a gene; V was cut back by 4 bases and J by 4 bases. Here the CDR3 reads CASSPRGSGGSETQYF. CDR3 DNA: TGCGCCAGCAGCCCCCGGGGTAGCGGGGGATCAGAGACCCAGTACTTC.

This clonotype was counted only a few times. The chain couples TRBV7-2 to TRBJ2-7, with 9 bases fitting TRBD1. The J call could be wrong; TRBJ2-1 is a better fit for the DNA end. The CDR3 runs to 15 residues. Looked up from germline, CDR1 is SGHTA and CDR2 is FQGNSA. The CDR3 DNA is TGTGCCAGCAGCTTAGGGGGACAGGGTTTGAATGAGCAGTTCTTC. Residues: CASSLGGQGLNEQFF.

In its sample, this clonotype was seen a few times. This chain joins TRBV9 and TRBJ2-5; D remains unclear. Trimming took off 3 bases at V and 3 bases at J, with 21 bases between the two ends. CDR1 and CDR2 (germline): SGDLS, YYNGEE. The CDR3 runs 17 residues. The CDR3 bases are TGTGCCAGCAGCGCGCGCGCAGGTCTAGTGGTGGAAGAGACCCAGTACTTC. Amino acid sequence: CASSARAGLVVEETQYF.

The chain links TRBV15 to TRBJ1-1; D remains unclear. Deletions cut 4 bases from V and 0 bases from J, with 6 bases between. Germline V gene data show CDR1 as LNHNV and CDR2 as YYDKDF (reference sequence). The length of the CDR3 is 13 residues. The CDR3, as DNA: TGTGCCACCAGCACGGATATGAACACTGAAGCTTTCTTT. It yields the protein CATSTDMNTEAFF.

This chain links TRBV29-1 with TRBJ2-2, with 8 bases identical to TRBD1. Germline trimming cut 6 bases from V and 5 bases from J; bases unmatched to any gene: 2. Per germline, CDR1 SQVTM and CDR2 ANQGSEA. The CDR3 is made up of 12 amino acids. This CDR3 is CSVGQVTGELFF. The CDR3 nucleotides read TGCAGCGTGGGACAGGTGACCGGGGAGCTGTTTTTT.